This TCR beta chain originates from a study of blood T cell repertoires in COVID-19. On the study more broadly: Researchers got acute and convalescent COVID-19 samples from the United States, Italy and Spain. PBMCs, B-cell-depleted T cells, or T cells were the source of the cDNA or gDNA that made up the material.

Original handling: Reference gene primer amplification gave nucleated cell count estimates. The method was immunoSEQ multiplex PCR; TCRdb's version includes in-frame clones alone and lacks a portion of them. From that table come the V and J calls and clone size; the DNA was used to work out D and trimming. Altogether about 250,000 clones are present, about 83% being singletons, with the ten largest covering about 4%. Germline CDR1 is SGHTA and CDR2 is FQGTGA. V was pared by 1 base and J by 6 bases, with 12 bases between. The CDR3 totals 14 residues. This chain joins TRBV7-3 and TRBJ1-2; weak D call: TRBD1 (5 bases). The receptor's source is a man aged 50 to 59 with acute or convalescent COVID-19. Sequencing was carried out using peripheral blood. CDR3 nucleotides: TGTGCCAGCAGCTTAAGGCAGGGAGGGGATGGCTACACCTTC. Its protein product is CASSLRQGGDGYTF.